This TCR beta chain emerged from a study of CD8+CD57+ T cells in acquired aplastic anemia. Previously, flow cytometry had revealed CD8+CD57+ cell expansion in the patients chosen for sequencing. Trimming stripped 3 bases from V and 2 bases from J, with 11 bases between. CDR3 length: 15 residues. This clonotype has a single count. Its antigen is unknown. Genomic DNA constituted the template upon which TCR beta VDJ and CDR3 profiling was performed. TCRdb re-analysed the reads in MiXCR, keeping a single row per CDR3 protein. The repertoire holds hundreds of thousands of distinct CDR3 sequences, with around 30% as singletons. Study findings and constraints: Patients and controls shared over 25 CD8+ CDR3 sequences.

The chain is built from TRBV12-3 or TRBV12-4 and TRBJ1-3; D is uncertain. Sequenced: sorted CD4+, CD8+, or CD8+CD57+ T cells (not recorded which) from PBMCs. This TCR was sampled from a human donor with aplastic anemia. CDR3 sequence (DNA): TGTGCCAGCAGTTTGAGTCTCCGTGCTGGAAACACCATATATTTT. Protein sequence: CASSLSLRAGNTIYF.